The clone carrying this T cell receptor beta chain showed up just once. The target antigen is unknown. This sample was taken from a study of identical twins. MiXCR, applied by TCRdb to the 5' RACE reads, yields one record per CDR3 protein. The table has 400,000 to 550,000 distinct CDR3 sequences, roughly a fifth seen once. The V end was cut by 3 bases, the J end by 5 bases, with 10 bases between. This CDR3 has 13 amino acids. Germline V gene lookup returns CDR1 SEHNR and CDR2 FQNEAQ (reference sequence). Study-level points and caveats: Out-of-frame sharing of TCR alpha in monozygotic twins was underestimated by models.

This sample also belongs to another study, concerning T cells expressing NK-cell markers. That work states: CD3+CD56+NKG2C+, CD3+CD56+NKG2C- and CD3+CD56-NKG2C+ T cells, once sorted, supplied the TCR beta repertoires.

Input material: CD4+ T cells sorted from blood. The gene calls are TRBV7-9 and TRBJ1-1; D unclear. This TCR came from a woman younger than 30 in good health. CDR3: CASSFSFRTEAFF. In DNA, the CDR3 is TGTGCCAGCAGCTTTTCGTTTAGGACTGAAGCTTTCTTT.